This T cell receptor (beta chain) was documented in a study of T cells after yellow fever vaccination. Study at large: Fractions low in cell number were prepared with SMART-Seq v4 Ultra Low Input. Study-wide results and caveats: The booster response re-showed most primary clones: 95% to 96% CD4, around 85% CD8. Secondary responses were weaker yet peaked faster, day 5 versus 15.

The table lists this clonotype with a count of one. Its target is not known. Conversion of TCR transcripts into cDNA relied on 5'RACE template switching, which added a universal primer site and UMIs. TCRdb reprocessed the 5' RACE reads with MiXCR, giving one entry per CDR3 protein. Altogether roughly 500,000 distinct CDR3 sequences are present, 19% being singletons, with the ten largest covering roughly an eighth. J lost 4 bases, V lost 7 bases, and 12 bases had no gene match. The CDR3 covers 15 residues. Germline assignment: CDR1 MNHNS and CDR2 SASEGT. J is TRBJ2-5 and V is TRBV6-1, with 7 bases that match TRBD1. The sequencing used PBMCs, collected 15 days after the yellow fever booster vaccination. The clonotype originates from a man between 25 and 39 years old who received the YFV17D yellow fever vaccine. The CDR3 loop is CASTTSRQGRETQYF. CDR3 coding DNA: TGTGCCAGCACCACCTCGAGACAGGGTCGAGAGACCCAGTACTTC.